This T cell receptor (beta chain) appears in the sequencing data of a study of radiotherapy plus CTLA-4 blockade in lung cancer. Chemo-refractory metastatic non-small-cell lung cancer patients underwent focal radiation alongside CTLA-4 blockade with ipilimumab. Sequencing used immunoSEQ multiplex PCR; TCRdb keeps in-frame clones, though not all of them. The table lists tens of thousands of clones, about two thirds of them singletons. CDR1 SGHDT and CDR2 YYEEEE come from the germline V gene. The CDR3 totals 16 residues. The J segment lost 1 base and the V segment lost 1 base, leaving 4 bases of the junction unmatched.

This clonotype was obtained from a human donor with non-small cell lung cancer that progressed on radiotherapy plus ipilimumab. The rearrangement joins TRBV5-6 to TRBJ2-3; 9 bases map to TRBD2. The sequenced sample was peripheral blood, obtained from a patient treated with radiotherapy plus ipilimumab. The CDR3 here is CASSLTAGGRTDTQYF. CDR3 coding DNA: TGTGCCAGCAGCTTGACGGCGGGGGGGCGCACAGATACGCAGTATTTT.